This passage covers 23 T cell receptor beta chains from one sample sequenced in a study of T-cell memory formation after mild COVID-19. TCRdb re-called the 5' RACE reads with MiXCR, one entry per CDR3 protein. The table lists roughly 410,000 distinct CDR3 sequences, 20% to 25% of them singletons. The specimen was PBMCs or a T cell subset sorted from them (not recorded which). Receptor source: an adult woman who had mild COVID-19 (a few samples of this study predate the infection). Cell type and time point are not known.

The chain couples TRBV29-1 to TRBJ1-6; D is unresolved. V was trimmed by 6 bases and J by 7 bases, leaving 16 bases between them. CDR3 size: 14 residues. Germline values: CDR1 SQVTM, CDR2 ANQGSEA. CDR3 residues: CSVGMPLENSPLHF. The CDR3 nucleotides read TGCAGCGTCGGGATGCCATTAGAGAATTCACCCCTCCACTTT.

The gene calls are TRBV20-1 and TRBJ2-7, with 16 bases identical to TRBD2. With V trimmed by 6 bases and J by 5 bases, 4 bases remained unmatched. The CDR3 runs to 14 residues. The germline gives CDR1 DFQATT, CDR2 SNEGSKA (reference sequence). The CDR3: CSAGTSGRVDEQYF. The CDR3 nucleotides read TGCAGTGCGGGGACTAGCGGGAGGGTAGACGAGCAGTACTTC.

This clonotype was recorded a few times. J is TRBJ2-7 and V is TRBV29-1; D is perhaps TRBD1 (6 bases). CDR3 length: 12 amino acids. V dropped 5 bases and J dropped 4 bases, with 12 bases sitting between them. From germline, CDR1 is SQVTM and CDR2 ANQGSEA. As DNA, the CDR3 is TGCAGCGTTTCGACAGGAGCATACGAGCAGTACTTC. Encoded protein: CSVSTGAYEQYF.

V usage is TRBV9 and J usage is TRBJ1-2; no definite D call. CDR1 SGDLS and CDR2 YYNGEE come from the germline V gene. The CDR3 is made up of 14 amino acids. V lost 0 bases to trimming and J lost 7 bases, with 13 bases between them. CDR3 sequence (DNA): TGTGCCAGCAGCGTAGGTGAAGGGAACCGTGGCTACACCTTC. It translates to CASSVGEGNRGYTF.

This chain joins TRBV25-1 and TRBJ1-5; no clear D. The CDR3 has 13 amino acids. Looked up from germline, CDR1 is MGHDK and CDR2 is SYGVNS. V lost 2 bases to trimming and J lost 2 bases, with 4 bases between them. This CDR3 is CASSEGGNQPQHF. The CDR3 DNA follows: TGTGCCAGCAGTGAAGGCGGCAATCAGCCCCAGCATTTT.

CDR3 DNA sequence: TGTGCCAGCAGCTTACCCCAACTAGCGGGCGAGCGCTCTGGGGCCAACGTCCTGACTTTC. Translating it yields CASSLPQLAGERSGANVLTF. This rearrangement joins TRBV7-2 to TRBJ2-6, with 9 bases aligning to TRBD2. After removal of 2 bases from V and 0 bases from J, the junction contained 11 bases not matched to a gene. This CDR3 region has 20 residues. CDR1 is SGHTA, CDR2 FQGNSA, per germline.

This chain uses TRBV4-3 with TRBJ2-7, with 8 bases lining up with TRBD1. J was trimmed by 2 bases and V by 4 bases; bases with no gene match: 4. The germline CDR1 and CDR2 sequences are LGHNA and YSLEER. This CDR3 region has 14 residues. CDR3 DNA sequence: TGCGCCAGCAGCCCGGACAGGGCGACCTACGAGCAGTACTTC. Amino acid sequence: CASSPDRATYEQYF.

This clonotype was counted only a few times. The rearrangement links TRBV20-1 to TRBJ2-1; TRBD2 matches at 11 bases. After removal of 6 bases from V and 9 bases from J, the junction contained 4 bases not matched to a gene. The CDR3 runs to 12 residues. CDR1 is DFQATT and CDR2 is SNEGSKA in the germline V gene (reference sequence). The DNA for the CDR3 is TGCAGTGCCCCGGGACTAGCGGTTGAGCAGTTCTTC. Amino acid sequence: CSAPGLAVEQFF.

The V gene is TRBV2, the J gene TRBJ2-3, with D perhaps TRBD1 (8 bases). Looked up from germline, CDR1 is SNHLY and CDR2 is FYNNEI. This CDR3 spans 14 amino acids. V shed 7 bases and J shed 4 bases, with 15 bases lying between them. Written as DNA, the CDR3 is TGTGCCAGCAATGACAGGGGAGGGGCAGATACGCAGTATTTT. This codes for CASNDRGGADTQYF.

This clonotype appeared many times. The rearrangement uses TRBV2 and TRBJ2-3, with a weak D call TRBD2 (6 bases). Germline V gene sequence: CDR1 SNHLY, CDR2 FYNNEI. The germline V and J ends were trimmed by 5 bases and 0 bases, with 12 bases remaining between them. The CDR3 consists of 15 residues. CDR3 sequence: CASSSGTASTDTQYF. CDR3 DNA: TGTGCCAGCAGTTCTGGGACTGCTAGCACAGATACGCAGTATTTT.

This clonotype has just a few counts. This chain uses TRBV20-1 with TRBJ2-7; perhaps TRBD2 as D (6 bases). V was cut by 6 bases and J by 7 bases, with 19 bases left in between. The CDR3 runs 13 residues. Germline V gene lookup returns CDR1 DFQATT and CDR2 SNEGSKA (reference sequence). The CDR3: CSAPGSPAGEQYF. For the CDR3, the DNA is TGCAGTGCCCCAGGGTCCCCTGCGGGAGAGCAGTACTTC.

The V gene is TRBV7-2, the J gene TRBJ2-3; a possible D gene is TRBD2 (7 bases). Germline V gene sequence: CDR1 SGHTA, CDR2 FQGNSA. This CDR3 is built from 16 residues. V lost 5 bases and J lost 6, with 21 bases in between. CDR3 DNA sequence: TGTGCCAGCAGCGGGAACATGGGGGGGCTCGGGGATACGCAGTATTTT. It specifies CASSGNMGGLGDTQYF.

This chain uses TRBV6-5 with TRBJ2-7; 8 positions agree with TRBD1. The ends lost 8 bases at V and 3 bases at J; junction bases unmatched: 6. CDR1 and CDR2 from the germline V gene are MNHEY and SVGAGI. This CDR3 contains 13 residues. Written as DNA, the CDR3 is TGTGCCAGCGGACAGGGATCGAGCTACGAGCAGTACTTC. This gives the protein CASGQGSSYEQYF.

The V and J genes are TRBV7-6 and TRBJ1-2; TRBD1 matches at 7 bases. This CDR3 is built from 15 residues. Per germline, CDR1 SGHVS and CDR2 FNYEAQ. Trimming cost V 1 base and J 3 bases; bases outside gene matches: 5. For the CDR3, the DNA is TGTGCCAGCAGCTTAGGGGCAGGGGGGGACTATGGCTACACCTTC. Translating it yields CASSLGAGGDYGYTF.

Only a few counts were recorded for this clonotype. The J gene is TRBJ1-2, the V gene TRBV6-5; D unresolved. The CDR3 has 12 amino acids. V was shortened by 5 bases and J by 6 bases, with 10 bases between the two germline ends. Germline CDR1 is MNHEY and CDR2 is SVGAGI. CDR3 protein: CASSRGSHGYTF. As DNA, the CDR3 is TGTGCCAGCAGTCGGGGAAGCCATGGCTACACCTTC.

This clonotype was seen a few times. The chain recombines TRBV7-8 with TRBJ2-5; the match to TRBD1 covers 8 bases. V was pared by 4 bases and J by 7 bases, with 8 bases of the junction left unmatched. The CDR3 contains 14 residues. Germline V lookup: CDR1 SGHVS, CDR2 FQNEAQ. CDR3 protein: CASSSRTGTRTQYF. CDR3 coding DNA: TGTGCCAGCAGCTCGCGGACAGGGACGAGGACCCAGTACTTC.

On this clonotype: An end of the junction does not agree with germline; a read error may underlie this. CDR3 amino acids: CASSEAPPLSEAFF. The DNA of the CDR3 is TGTGCCAGCAGCGAAGCCCCCCCGCTTTCTGAAGCTTTCTTT. V and J are TRBV6-1 and TRBJ1-1, with no clear D. The CDR3 contains 14 residues. Germline V CDR1 and CDR2: MNHNS, SASEGT.

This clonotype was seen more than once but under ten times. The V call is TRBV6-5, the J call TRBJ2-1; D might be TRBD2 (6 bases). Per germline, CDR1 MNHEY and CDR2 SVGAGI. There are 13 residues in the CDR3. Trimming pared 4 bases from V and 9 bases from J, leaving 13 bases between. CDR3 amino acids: CASSSPSALEQFF. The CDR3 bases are TGTGCCAGCAGTTCTCCTAGCGCCCTTGAGCAGTTCTTC.

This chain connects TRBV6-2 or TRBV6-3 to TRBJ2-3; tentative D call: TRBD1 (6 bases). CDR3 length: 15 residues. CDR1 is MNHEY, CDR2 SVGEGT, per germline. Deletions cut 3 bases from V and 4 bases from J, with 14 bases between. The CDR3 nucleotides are TGTGCCAGCAGTTATAAAAACAGGGACCCAGATACGCAGTATTTT. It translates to CASSYKNRDPDTQYF.

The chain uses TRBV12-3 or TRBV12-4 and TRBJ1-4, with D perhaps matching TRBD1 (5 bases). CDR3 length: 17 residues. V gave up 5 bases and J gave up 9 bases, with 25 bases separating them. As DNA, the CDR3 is TGTGCCAGCAGTCAGGGCCCCGAAGCTCCATTAATGAAAAAACTGTTTTTT. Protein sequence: CASSQGPEAPLMKKLFF.

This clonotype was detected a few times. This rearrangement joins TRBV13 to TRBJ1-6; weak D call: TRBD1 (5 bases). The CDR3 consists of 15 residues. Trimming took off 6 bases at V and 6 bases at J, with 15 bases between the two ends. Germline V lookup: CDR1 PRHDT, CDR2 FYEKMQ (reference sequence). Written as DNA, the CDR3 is TGTGCCAGCAGTTCCTATGGGGGAAGTAATTCACCCCTCCACTTT. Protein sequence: CASSSYGGSNSPLHF. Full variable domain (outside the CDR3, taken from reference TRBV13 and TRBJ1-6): AAGVIQSPRHLIKEKRETATLKCYPIPRHDTVYWYQQGPGQDPQFLISFYEKMQSDKGSIPDRFSAQQFSDYHSELNMSSLELGDSALYFCASSSYGGSNSPLHFGNGTRLTVT.

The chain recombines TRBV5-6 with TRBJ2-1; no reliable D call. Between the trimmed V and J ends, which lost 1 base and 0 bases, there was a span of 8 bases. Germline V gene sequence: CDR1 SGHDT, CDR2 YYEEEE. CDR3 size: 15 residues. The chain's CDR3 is CASSLYASSYNEQFF. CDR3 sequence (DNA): TGTGCCAGCAGCTTGTATGCGAGCTCCTACAATGAGCAGTTCTTC. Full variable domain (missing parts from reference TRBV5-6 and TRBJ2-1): DAGVTQSPTHLIKTRGQQVTLRCSPKSGHDTVSWYQQALGQGPQFIFQYYEEEERQRGNFPDRFSGHQFPNYSSELNVNALLLGDSALYLCASSLYASSYNEQFFGPGTRLTVL.

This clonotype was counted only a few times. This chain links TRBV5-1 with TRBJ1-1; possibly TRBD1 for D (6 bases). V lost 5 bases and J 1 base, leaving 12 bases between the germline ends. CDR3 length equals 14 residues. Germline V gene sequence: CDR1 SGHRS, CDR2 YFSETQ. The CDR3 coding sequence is TGCGCCAGCAGTATAGGACAGCCGAACACTGAAGCTTTCTTT. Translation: CASSIGQPNTEAFF.